Listed below are T cell receptor beta chains from one sample, sequenced in a study of blood T cell repertoires in COVID-19. Some clones are missing from TCRdb's copy, which holds only in-frame ones; the method was immunoSEQ multiplex PCR. The sample has around 150,000 clones, roughly 84% seen once. Sequencing was carried out using peripheral blood. The receptors were gathered from a woman aged 55-75 years with COVID-19, enrolled during active disease. Both conserved end residues are part of each CDR3. The D gene is left open where the match is weak. The listing skips clone size in some rows; elsewhere it reads once, few, many or a size class.

TRBJ1-2 | . | TRBV6-5 | . | TGTGCCAGCAGTTACTCGTCTTCAGGGGCGGGCTATGGCTACACCTTC | CASSYSSSGAGYGYTF
TRBJ1-2 | . | TRBV10-3 | . | TGTGCCATCAGTGAGTTGACGGGGTCCTATGGCTACACCTTC | CAISELTGSYGYTF
TRBJ2-5 | . | TRBV6-5 | once | TGTGCCAGCAGTCCGACAGGCCTGGGAGAGACCCAGTACTTC | CASSPTGLGETQYF
TRBJ2-5 | TRBD2 | TRBV7-9 | . | TGTGCCAGCAGCCCTCTAGCGGGAGGAAGGGAGACCCAGTACTTC | CASSPLAGGRETQYF
TRBJ1-3 | TRBD1 | TRBV6-5 | few | TGTGCCAGCAGTTCTCGGACAGGGTTTATAAGAAACACCATATATTTT | CASSSRTGFIRNTIYF
TRBJ1-5 | TRBD1 | TRBV4-2 | . | TGTGCCAGCAGCCCCGGGTCCCAGGGGGTTAGCAATCAGCCCCAGCATTTT | CASSPGSQGVSNQPQHF
TRBJ1-2 | TRBD1 | TRBV13 | . | TGTGCCAGCAGCTTAGGTGCAGGGGGCAACTATGGCTACACCTTC | CASSLGAGGNYGYTF
TRBJ1-6 | TRBD1 | TRBV30 | . | TGTGCCTGGAGCTTCTCCCCGGCAGGGACAGGCTCACCCCTCCACTTT | CAWSFSPAGTGSPLHF
TRBJ2-1 | . | TRBV7-9 | . | TGTGCCAGCAGCGTTAGGGGGGGCTCCATGAATGAGCAGTTCTTC | CASSVRGGSMNEQFF
TRBJ2-5 | TRBD1 | TRBV6-5 | . | TGTGCCAGCAGTCGCAGGGGGCCCCAAGAGACCCAGTACTTC | CASSRRGPQETQYF
TRBJ1-2 | . | TRBV28 | . | TGTGCCAGCAGTCCCCCCATCTATGGCTACACCTTC | CASSPPIYGYTF
TRBJ2-5 | TRBD1 | TRBV5-4 | . | TGTGCCAGCAGCTCGGGACAGGCTCAAGAGACCCAGTACTTC | CASSSGQAQETQYF
TRBJ1-2 | TRBD1 | TRBV3-1/TRBV3-2 | . | TGTGCCAGCAGCCGGCGACAGGGAGATGGCTACACCTTC | CASSRRQGDGYTF
TRBJ2-1 | TRBD1 | TRBV24-1 | . | TGTGCCACCAGTGATGACGGGACAGGGAACAATGAGCAGTTCTTC | CATSDDGTGNNEQFF
TRBJ1-1 | . | TRBV3-1/TRBV3-2 | . | TGTGCCAGCAGCCAGAACAGCCTGAACACTGAAGCTTTCTTT | CASSQNSLNTEAFF
TRBJ1-2 | . | TRBV5-1 | . | TGCGCCAGCAGAAGCACAGGGAGCTATGGCTACACCTTC | CASRSTGSYGYTF
TRBJ2-2 | . | TRBV7-7 | . | TGTGCTAGCAGCTTAAGGACAGTACTAAACACCGGGGAGCTGTTTTTT | CASSLRTVLNTGELFF
TRBJ1-5 | . | TRBV5-6 | . | TGTGCCAGCAGCTTACTTCGGTTATCCCTCAATCAGCCCCAGCATTTT | CASSLLRLSLNQPQHF
TRBJ2-1 | TRBD2 | TRBV7-7 | . | TGTGCTAGCAGCTTGGAGTTGGGCGGGAGAAAGGATGAGCAGTTCTTC | CASSLELGGRKDEQFF
TRBJ1-2 | TRBD1 | TRBV27 | . | TGTGCCAGCAGTCAGCGATGGGGACAGGGAGGGCATGGCTACACCTTC | CASSQRWGQGGHGYTF
TRBJ1-1 | . | TRBV18 | once | TGTGCCAGCTCACCACGGGCGTTGGCAGGCTCTTCGAACACTGAAGCTTTCTTT | CASSPRALAGSSNTEAFF
TRBJ2-1 | . | TRBV12-3/TRBV12-4 | few | TGTGCCAGCAGCTATACGACTACCGGGCAGTTCTTC | CASSYTTTGQFF
TRBJ2-5 | . | TRBV9 | . | TGTGCCAGCAGCGTACTGACAGGGAGGCAAGAGACCCAGTACTTC | CASSVLTGRQETQYF
TRBJ2-5 | . | TRBV5-1 | . | TGCGCCAGCAGCTTGGGACAGATTTTTCAAGAGACCCAGTACTTC | CASSLGQIFQETQYF
TRBJ2-5 | . | TRBV5-5 | . | TGTGCCAGCAGCCGGATAACGGGGGAAGAGACCCAGTACTTC | CASSRITGEETQYF
TRBJ2-3 | . | TRBV29-1 | . | TGCAGCGTTGACCGGACTTCTAGCACAGATACGCAGTATTTT | CSVDRTSSTDTQYF
TRBJ2-3 | TRBD2 | TRBV30 | . | TGTGCCTGGAGTAGTAAGCGGGGGGGATCAGATACGCAGTATTTT | CAWSSKRGGSDTQYF
TRBJ1-3 | . | TRBV6-1 | once | TGTGCCAGCAGTGAGACAGGTGGTTCTGGAAACACCATATATTTT | CASSETGGSGNTIYF